These 8 T cell receptor beta chains were all obtained from the same sample, sequenced in a study of cytomegalovirus exposure and HLA in healthy donors. The PCR contained 60 Vbeta and 13 Jbeta primers. Assay used: immunoSEQ multiplex PCR; TCRdb lists only in-frame clones, some missing. This sample has more than 150,000 clones, with 70% to 90% found just once. Sequenced material: PBMCs. The receptors come from a woman aged 25 to 39 in good health and CMV-seronegative.

The V call is TRBV5-5, the J call TRBJ2-7; 7 positions agree with TRBD1. The CDR3 length is 14 residues. Per the germline V gene, CDR1 is SGHKS and CDR2 is YYEKEE (reference sequence). The V and J ends lost 5 bases and 3 bases, in that order; junction bases with no gene match: 8. CDR3 protein: CASRLPGQSYEQYF. DNA of the CDR3: TGTGCCAGCAGATTACCGGGACAGAGCTACGAGCAGTACTTC.

The chain uses TRBV2 and TRBJ1-1, with TRBD1 identical over 8 bases. Per germline, CDR1 SNHLY and CDR2 FYNNEI. Trimming at V came to 2 bases and at J to 4 bases, leaving 6 bases not matched to a gene. This CDR3 is 15 amino acids long. The CDR3 nucleotides are TGTGCCAGCAGTGAACATTGGACAGGGTCCACTGAAGCTTTCTTT. As protein: CASSEHWTGSTEAFF.

The gene calls are TRBV7-2 and TRBJ1-3; 7 bases are a match to TRBD1. Trimming cost V 3 bases and J 4 bases; bases outside gene matches: 6. The CDR3 sequence is 15 residues long. CDR1 and CDR2 (germline): SGHTA, FQGNSA. This chain's CDR3 is CASSFYGQAGNTIYF. As DNA, the CDR3 is TGTGCCAGCAGCTTCTACGGACAGGCGGGAAACACCATATATTTT.

The V and J genes are TRBV5-4 and TRBJ2-1; a possible D gene is TRBD2 (6 bases). CDR1 is SGHNT, CDR2 YYREEE, per germline (reference sequence). The CDR3 spans 13 residues. Trimming pared 4 bases from V and 4 bases from J, leaving 9 bases between. CDR3 DNA: TGTGCCAGCAGCCCCGCGGGGTACAATGAGCAGTTCTTC. Amino acid sequence: CASSPAGYNEQFF.

The V call is TRBV5-1, the J call TRBJ2-3, with 8 bases lining up with TRBD2. This CDR3 region has 16 residues. The V gene's germline CDR1 is SGHRS and CDR2 YFSETQ. The trim removed 0 bases at V and 2 bases at J, leaving 5 bases unmatched. The CDR3 DNA is TGCGCCAGCAGCTTGGGGTTAGCGGGGACCACAGATACGCAGTATTTT. This codes for CASSLGLAGTTDTQYF. Supplemented by reference TRBV5-1 and TRBJ2-3, the full variable domain reads KAGVTQTPRYLIKTRGQQVTLSCSPISGHRSVSWYQQTPGQGLQFLFEYFSETQRNKGNFPGRFSGRQFSNSRSEMNVSTLELGDSALYLCASSLGLAGTTDTQYFGPGTRLTVL.

The gene calls are TRBV7-6 and TRBJ2-7, with 9 bases identical to TRBD1. Unmatched junction bases numbered 2, after V lost 1 base and J lost 1 base. The V gene's germline CDR1 is SGHVS and CDR2 FNYEAQ. The CDR3 is 15 amino acids. The chain's CDR3 is CASSLEGQGSYEQYF. CDR3 sequence (DNA): TGTGCCAGCAGCTTAGAAGGACAGGGGTCCTACGAGCAGTACTTC. The full variable domain, its missing parts supplied by reference TRBV7-6 and TRBJ2-7, is GAGVSQSPRYKVTKRGQDVALRCDPISGHVSLYWYRQALGQGPEFLTYFNYEAQQDKSGLPNDRFSAERPEGSISTLTIQRTEQRDSAMYRCASSLEGQGSYEQYFGPGTRLTVT.

The chain recombines TRBV27 with TRBJ2-7; TRBD2 aligns across 9 bases. CDR1 is MNHEY and CDR2 is SMNVEV in the germline V gene (reference sequence). Trimming cost V 4 bases and J 9 bases; bases outside gene matches: 10. This CDR3 contains 14 residues. For the CDR3, the DNA is TGTGCCAGCAGTTCGGGACTAGCCGACGCCTCGCAGTACTTC. Its translation is CASSSGLADASQYF.

The chain recombines TRBV19 with TRBJ1-2; D uncertain. This CDR3 comprises 16 residues. Germline CDR1 is LNHDA and CDR2 is SQIVND (reference sequence). V was clipped by 5 bases and J by 4 bases, with 20 bases between them. CDR3 sequence reads: CASSALWERVGYGYTF. The CDR3 bases are TGTGCCAGTAGTGCCCTGTGGGAGAGAGTAGGCTATGGCTACACCTTC.